This record concerns one TCR beta chain sequence. What this receptor recognizes is not known. The record has no base qualities; no much larger clone is one base away. Because the library targeted alpha chains, this beta chain is an off-target read whose size means little. Counted from cysteine to phenylalanine, this CDR3 has 15 amino acids. CDR3 DNA only is kept here, 45 bases in frame from base 1. The trim is 6 bases for V and 7 bases for J, with a gap of 19 bases between the germline ends. The CDR1 and CDR2 encoded by the germline V gene are MNHEY and SVGEGT. The library relied on 5' RACE. Reads for this sample came from a NextSeq 500. To allow correction of PCR and sequencing errors, the TCR library protocol tagged every TCR cDNA molecule with a unique molecular identifier. Per the source publication's procedure: Decombinator tools were used for TCR identification, UMI-based error correction and CDR3 extraction. Expanded TCRs were defined as those above a frequency of 2 per 1,000, corresponding to the top 1% of the tumor frequency distribution. Renyi diversity was calculated using the R vegan package after each repertoire was subsampled 100 times to 5,000 TCRs. CDR3 similarity networks were constructed using string-kernel similarity of amino acid triplets, with links drawn between CDR3s whose pairwise similarity was above 0.82. In TCRdb, the public reads were trimmed at Q25 with fastp and aligned with MiXCR, with productive beta chains retained. All rows with the same CDR3 protein become a single entry with the most common DNA and genes. These V and J calls derive from TCRdb rather than the authors' analysis. The table for this sample lists 5,000 to 5,500 distinct CDR3 sequences; approximately 35% of them were counted only once. The top ten clonotypes cover roughly 3.5% of the sample.

The entry originates in a study of spatial heterogeneity in lung cancer (dated by TCRdb to the late 2010s). Background on the whole study: Beta-chain transcripts were consistently detected in greater numbers than alpha-chain transcripts, which likely reflects a higher abundance of beta-chain transcripts. In the raw uncorrected reads, each unique combination of TCR and UMI appeared more than ten times on average. The study quantitatively compared TCR alpha and beta repertoires across multiple tumor regions, matched nontumor lung and blood in non-small cell lung cancer. Nonsynonymous mutation counts, determined by whole-exome sequencing of tumor tissue, were related to features of the TCR repertoire. Both alpha and beta chains were TCR-sequenced in 210 or so tumor regions, under 70 matched nontumor lung samples and around 54 PBMC samples obtained at surgery.

The time point label, as the study defines it: sample taken at primary tumor resection. TCR sequencing used whole RNA extracted from tumor and nontumor lung tissue, or from cryopreserved PBMC samples, without cell sorting. The donors were 65 to 90 patients from the lung TRACERx cohort who had early-stage, untreated non-small cell lung cancer. Only patients with enough RNA available from two or more tumor regions were chosen for TCR sequencing. Findings and caveats that apply to the study as a whole: Additional single-cell paired TCR alpha and beta sequencing was considered necessary to confirm, at a functional level, the hypothesis that regional TCRs recognize regional mutations. Ubiquitous expanded tumor TCRs were found in blood more often at tumor resection than at routine follow-up.

The sequence was obtained from a female donor with early-stage non-small cell lung cancer. The starting material was PBMCs, obtained at surgery. The chain links TRBV6-2 or TRBV6-3 with TRBJ2-1; D gene: possibly TRBD1, on 6 matching bases. The CDR3 has the sequence CASSQSATGLNEQFF. Read as DNA, the sequence is TGTGCCAGCAGCCAATCCGCTACAGGGTTAAATGAGCAGTTCTTC.